Detailed here is one T cell receptor (beta chain). These data originate in a study of cytomegalovirus exposure and HLA in healthy donors. The germline V and J ends were trimmed by 4 bases and 6 bases, with 11 bases remaining between them. The germline V gene encodes CDR1 LGHNA and CDR2 YSLEER. The CDR3 has 13 amino acids. PCR amplification relied on 60 Vbeta primers (plus 13 Jbeta primers). The data were produced by immunoSEQ multiplex PCR, yet TCRdb's version contains in-frame clones alone and is incomplete. The top ten clones hold 0.95% to 1.4% of a sample with 150,000 to 200,000 clones, about 80% of them seen once.

The sequence was collected from a woman in her 40s in good health and CMV-seronegative. V and J are TRBV4-3 and TRBJ2-3, with unresolved D. Sequencing input: PBMCs. In DNA form, the CDR3 reads TGCGCCAGCAGCCCAACAAGAGCGGATACGCAGTATTTT. Protein sequence: CASSPTRADTQYF.